This T cell receptor (beta chain) was identified during a study of cytomegalovirus exposure and HLA in healthy donors. Overall study findings and caveats: CMV serostatus was the sole immune exposure information available. Researchers reportedly found TCR beta sequences accurately predicted most subjects' HLA-A and HLA-B alleles. Presence/absence analyses took donor sequencing depth as roughly uniform. According to reports, the classifier identified cytomegalovirus status with high specificity and sensitivity.

This clone was counted once. Its antigen is unidentified. Primers for the PCR totalled 60 Vbeta and 13 Jbeta. Repertoires were generated with immunoSEQ multiplex PCR, while TCRdb's copy carries only in-frame clones and drops some. The repertoire holds some 110,000 clones, with around 81% as singletons. With 3 bases clipped from V and 12 bases from J, the junction kept 10 bases outside the gene matches. The CDR3 covers 14 residues. Per the germline V gene, CDR1 is MNHNS and CDR2 is SASEGT. The sequencing input was PBMCs. The chain joins TRBV6-1 to TRBJ2-3; 9 nucleotides match TRBD1. The clonotype was recovered from a young woman in good health and CMV-seronegative. Here the CDR3 reads CASSEDPQGAVQYF. The CDR3 nucleotides are TGTGCCAGCAGTGAGGACCCACAGGGGGCGGTCCAGTATTTT.